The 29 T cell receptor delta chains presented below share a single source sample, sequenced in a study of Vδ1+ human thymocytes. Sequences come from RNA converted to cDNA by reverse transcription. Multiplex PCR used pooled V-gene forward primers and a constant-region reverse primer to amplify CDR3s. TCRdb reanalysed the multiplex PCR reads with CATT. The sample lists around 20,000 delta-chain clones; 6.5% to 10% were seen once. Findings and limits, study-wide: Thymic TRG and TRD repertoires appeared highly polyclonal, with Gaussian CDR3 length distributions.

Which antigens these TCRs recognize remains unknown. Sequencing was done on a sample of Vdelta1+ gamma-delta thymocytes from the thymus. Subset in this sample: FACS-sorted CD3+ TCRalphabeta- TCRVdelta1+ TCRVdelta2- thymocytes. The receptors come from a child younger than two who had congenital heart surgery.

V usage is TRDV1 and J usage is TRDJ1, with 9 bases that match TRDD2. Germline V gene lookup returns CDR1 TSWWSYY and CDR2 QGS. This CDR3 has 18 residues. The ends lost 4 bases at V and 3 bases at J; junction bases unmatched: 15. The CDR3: CALGVSFLPLGGPDKLIF. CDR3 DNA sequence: TGTGCTCTTGGGGTATCCTTCCTACCTCTGGGCGGACCCGATAAACTCATCTTT.

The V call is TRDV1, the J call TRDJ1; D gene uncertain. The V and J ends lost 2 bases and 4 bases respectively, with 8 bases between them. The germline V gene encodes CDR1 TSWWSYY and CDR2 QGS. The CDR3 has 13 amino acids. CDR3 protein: CALGEWVNDKLIF. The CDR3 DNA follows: TGTGCTCTTGGGGAATGGGTGAACGATAAACTCATCTTT.

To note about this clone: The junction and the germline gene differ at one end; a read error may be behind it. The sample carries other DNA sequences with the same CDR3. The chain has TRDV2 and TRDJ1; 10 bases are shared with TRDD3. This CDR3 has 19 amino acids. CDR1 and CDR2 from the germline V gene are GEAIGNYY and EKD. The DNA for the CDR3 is TGTGCCTGTGACACCGATGATTTCGGGGGATACGGGGACACTGATAAACTCATCTTT. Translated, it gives CACDTDDFGGYGDTDKLIF.

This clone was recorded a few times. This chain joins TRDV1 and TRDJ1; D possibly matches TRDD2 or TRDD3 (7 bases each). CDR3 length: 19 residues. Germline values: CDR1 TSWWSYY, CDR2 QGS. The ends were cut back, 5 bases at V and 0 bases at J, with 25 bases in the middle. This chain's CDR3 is CALGPHLPYPGGYTDKLIF. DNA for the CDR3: TGTGCTCTTGGGCCCCACCTTCCTTACCCTGGGGGGTACACCGATAAACTCATCTTT.

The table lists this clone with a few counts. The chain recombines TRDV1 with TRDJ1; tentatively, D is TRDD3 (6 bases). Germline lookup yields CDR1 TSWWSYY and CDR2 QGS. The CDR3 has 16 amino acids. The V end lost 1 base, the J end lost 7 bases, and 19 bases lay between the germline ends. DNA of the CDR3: TGTGCTCTTGGGGAACAAGGTAGGGTACTGGGACCTAAACTCATCTTT. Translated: CALGEQGRVLGPKLIF.

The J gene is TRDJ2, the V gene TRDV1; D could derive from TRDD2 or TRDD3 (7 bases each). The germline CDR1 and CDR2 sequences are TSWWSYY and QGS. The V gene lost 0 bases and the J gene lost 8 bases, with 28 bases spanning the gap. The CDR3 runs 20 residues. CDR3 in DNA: TGTGCTCTTGGGGAACTACTTAGGCCTTCCTGGGGAACTGGGGTCGCACAACTCTTCTTT. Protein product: CALGELLRPSWGTGVAQLFF.

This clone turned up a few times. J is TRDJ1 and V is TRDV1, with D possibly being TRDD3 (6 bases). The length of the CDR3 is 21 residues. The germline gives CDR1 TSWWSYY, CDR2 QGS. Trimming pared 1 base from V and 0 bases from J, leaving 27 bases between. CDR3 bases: TGTGCTCTTGGGGAACACGTGGCCAGACCCCGGGGATGTCCGTACACCGATAAACTCATCTTT. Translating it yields CALGEHVARPRGCPYTDKLIF.

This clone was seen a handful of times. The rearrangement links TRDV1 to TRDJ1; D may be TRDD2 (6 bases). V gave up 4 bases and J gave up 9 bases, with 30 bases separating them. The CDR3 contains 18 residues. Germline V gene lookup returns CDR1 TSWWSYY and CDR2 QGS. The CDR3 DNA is TGTGCTCTTGGGGCCAAGGTCTTCCTGCCCTTGTACTTCAGAGAACTCATCTTT. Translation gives CALGAKVFLPLYFRELIF.

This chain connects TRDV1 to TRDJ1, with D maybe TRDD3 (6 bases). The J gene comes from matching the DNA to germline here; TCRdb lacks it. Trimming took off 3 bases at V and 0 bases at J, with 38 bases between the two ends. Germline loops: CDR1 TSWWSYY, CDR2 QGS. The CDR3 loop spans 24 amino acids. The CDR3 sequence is CALGEAPFLKAGEPDSNDTDKLIF. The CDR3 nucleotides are TGTGCTCTTGGGGAGGCCCCGTTTTTAAAGGCTGGGGAACCCGACAGTAATGACACCGATAAACTCATCTTT.

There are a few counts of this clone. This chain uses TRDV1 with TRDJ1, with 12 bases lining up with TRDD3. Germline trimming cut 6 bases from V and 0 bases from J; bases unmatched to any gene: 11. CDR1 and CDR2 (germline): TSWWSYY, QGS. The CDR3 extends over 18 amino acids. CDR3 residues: CALGGRLGDTENTDKLIF. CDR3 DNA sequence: TGTGCTCTTGGAGGTAGACTGGGGGATACTGAGAACACCGATAAACTCATCTTT.

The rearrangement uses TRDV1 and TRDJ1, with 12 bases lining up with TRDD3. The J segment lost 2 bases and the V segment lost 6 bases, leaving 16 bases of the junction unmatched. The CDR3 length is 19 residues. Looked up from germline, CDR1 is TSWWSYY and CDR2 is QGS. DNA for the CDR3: TGTGCTCTTGGCCTTCCTCTGGGGGATACGCCTCGGGATACCGATAAACTCATCTTT. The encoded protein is CALGLPLGDTPRDTDKLIF.

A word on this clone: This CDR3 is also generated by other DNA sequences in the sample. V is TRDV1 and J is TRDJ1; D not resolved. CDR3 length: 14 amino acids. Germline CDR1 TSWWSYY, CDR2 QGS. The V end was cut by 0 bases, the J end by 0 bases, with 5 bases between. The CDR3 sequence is CALGELRYTDKLIF. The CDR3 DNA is TGTGCTCTTGGGGAACTGAGGTACACCGATAAACTCATCTTT.

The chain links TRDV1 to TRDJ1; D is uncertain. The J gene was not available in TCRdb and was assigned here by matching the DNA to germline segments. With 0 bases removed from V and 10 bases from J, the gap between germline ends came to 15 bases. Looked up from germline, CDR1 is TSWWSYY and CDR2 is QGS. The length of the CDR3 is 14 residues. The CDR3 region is CALGELPLRTLLIF. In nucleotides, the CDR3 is TGTGCTCTTGGGGAACTCCCCTTAAGAACCCTACTCATCTTT.

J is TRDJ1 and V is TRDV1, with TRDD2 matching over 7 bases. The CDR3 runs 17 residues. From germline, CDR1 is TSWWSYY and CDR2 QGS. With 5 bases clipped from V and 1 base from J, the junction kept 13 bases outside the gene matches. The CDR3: CALGNGSYGRSTDKLIF. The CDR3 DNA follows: TGTGCTCTTGGGAACGGTTCCTACGGACGTTCCACCGATAAACTCATCTTT.

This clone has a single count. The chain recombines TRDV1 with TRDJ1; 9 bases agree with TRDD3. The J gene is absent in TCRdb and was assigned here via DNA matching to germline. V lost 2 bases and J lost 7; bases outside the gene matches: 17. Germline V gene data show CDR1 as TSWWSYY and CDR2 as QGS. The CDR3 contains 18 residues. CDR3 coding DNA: TGTGCTCTTGGGGAAGGTCATGGGGGATATGGCCCCCGCATTAAACTCATCTTT. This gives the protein CALGEGHGGYGPRIKLIF.

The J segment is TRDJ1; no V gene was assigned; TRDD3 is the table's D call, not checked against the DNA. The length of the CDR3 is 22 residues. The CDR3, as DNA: TGTGCTCTTGGGGAACTACCCGTCTTTCCCCCGATTACTGGGTCTCCCACCGATAAACTCATCTTT. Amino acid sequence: CALGELPVFPPITGSPTDKLIF.

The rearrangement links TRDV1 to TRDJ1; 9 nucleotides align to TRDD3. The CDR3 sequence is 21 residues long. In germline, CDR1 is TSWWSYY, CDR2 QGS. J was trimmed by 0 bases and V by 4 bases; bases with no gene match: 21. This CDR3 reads CALGGPPRTGGPKIYTDKLIF. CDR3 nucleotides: TGTGCTCTTGGGGGGCCCCCTCGTACTGGGGGACCCAAGATTTACACCGATAAACTCATCTTT.

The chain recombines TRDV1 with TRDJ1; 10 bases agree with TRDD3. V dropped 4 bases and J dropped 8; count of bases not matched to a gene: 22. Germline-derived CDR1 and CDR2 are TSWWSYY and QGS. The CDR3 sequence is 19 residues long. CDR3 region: CALGVLPFPITGGSIKLIF. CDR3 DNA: TGTGCTCTTGGGGTCCTTCCCTTCCCTATTACTGGGGGATCCATAAAACTCATCTTT.

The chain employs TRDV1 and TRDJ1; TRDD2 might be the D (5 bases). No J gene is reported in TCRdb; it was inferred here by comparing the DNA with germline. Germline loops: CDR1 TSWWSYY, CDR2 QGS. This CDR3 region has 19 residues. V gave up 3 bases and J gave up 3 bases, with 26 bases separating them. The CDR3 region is CALGDLRQTVRRVSDKLIF. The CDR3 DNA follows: TGTGCTCTTGGGGACCTACGACAAACCGTGCGCCGGGTTTCCGATAAACTCATCTTT.

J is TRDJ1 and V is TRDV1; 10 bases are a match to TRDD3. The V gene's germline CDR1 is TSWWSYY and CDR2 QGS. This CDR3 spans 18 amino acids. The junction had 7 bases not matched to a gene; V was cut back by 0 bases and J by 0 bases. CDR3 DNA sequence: TGTGCTCTTGGGGAACTAGGGATTCTGGGGGATAACACCGATAAACTCATCTTT. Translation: CALGELGILGDNTDKLIF.

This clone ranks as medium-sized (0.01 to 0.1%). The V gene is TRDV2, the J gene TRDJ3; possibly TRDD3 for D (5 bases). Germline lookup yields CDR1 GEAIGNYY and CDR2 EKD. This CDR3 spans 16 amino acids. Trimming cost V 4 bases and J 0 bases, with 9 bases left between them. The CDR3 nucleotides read TGTGCCTGTGAGTCTGGGAGCTCCTGGGACACCCGACAGATGTTTTTC. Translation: CACESGSSWDTRQMFF.

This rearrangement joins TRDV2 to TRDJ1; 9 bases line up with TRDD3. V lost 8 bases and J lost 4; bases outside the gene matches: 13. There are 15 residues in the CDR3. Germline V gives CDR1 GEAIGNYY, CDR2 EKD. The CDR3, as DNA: TGTGCCTACCCACTGGGGGAGGTTGAGGGCGATAAACTCATCTTT. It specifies CAYPLGEVEGDKLIF.

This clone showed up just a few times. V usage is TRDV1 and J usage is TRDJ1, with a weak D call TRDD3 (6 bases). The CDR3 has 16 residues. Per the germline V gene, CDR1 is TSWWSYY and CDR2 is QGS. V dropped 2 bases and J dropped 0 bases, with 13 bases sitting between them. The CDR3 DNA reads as TGTGCTCTTGGGGAAAAAGTGGGGGCTTACACCGATAAACTCATCTTT. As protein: CALGEKVGAYTDKLIF.

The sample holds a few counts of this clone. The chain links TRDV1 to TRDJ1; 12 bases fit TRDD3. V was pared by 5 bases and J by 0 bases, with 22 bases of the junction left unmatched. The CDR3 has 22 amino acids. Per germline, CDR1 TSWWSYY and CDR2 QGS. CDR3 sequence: CALGTALPVLGDTSGHTDKLIF. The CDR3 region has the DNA TGTGCTCTTGGGACCGCCCTTCCCGTACTGGGGGATACATCGGGCCACACCGATAAACTCATCTTT.

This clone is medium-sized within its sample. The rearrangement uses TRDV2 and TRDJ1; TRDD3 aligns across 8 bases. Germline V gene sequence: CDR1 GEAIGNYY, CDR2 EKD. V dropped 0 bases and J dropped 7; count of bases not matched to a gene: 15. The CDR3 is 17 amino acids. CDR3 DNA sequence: TGTGCCTGTGACACCGATTGGATTACTGGGGGTCGTCGTAAACTCATCTTT. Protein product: CACDTDWITGGRRKLIF.

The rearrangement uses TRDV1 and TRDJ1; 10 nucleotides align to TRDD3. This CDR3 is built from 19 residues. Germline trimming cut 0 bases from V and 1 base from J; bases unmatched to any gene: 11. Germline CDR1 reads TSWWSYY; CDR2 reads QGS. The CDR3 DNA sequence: TGTGCTCTTGGGGAACTACCCGGGGGATACGTGAGGGCCACCGATAAACTCATCTTT. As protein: CALGELPGGYVRATDKLIF.

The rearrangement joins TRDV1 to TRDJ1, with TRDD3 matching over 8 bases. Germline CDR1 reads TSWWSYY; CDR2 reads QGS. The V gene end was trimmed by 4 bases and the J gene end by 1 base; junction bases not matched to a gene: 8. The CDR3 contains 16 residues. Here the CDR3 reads CALGVRLGEFTDKLIF. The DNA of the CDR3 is TGTGCTCTTGGGGTCCGTCTGGGGGAGTTCACCGATAAACTCATCTTT.

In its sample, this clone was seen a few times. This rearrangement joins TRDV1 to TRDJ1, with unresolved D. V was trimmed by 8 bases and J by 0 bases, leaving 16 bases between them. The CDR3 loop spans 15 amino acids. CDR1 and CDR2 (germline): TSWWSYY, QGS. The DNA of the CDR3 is TGTGCTCTTTCTTCTCCCCCTTTGTACACCGATAAACTCATCTTT. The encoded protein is CALSSPPLYTDKLIF.

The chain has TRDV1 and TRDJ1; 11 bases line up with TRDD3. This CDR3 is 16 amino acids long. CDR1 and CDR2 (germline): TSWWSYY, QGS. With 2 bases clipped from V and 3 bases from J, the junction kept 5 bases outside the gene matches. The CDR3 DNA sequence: TGTGCTCTTGGGGAAGTTTGGGGGATACGCCCCGATAAACTCATCTTT. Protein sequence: CALGEVWGIRPDKLIF.